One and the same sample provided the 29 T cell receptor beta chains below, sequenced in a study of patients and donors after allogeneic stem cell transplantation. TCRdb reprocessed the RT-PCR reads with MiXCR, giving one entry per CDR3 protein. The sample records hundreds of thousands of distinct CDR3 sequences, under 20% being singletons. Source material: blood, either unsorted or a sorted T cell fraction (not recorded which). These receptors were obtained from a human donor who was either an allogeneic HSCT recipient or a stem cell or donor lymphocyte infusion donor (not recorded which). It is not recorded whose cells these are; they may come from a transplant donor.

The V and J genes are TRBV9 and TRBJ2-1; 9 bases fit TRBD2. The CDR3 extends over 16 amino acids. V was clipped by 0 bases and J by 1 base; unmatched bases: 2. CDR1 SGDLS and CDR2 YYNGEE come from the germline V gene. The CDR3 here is CASSVGSGRSYNEQFF. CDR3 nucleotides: TGTGCCAGCAGCGTAGGGAGCGGGAGGTCCTACAATGAGCAGTTCTTC. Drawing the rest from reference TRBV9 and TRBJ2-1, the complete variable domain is DSGVTQTPKHLITATGQRVTLRCSPRSGDLSVYWYQQSLDQGLQFLIQYYNGEERAKGNILERFSAQQFPDLHSELNLSSLELGDSALYFCASSVGSGRSYNEQFFGPGTRLTVL.

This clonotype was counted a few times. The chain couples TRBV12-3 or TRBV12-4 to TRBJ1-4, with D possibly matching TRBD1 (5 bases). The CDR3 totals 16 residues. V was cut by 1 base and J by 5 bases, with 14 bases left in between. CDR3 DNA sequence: TGTGCCAGCAGTTTAGGGGACGGGGGGTCGAATGAAAAACTGTTTTTT. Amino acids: CASSLGDGGSNEKLFF.

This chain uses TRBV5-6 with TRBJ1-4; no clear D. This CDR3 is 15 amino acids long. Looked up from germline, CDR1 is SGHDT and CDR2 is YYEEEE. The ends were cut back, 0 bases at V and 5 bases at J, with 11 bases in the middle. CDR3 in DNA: TGTGCCAGCAGCTTGGAGCGTGGACGCAATGAAAAACTGTTTTTT. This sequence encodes CASSLERGRNEKLFF.

The DNA for the CDR3 is TGTGCCAGCAGTGAATTGAAGGGACTAGCGGGAGGCCGGCAAGAGACCCAGTACTTC. As protein: CASSELKGLAGGRQETQYF. The gene calls are TRBV25-1 and TRBJ2-5; 15 positions match TRBD2. Germline loops: CDR1 MGHDK, CDR2 SYGVNS. With 1 base clipped from V and 2 bases from J, the junction kept 8 bases outside the gene matches. CDR3 length equals 19 residues.

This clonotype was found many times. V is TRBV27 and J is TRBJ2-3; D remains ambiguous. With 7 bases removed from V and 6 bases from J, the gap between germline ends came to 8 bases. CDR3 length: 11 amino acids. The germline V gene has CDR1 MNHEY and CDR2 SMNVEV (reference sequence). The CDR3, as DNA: TGTGCCAGCACCTCAGCCGATACGCAGTATTTT. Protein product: CASTSADTQYF.

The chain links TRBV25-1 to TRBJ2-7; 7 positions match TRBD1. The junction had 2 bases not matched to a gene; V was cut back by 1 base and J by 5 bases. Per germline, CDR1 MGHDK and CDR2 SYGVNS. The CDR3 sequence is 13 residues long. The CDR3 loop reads CASSESDRDEQYF. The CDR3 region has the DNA TGTGCCAGCAGTGAATCAGACAGGGACGAGCAGTACTTC.

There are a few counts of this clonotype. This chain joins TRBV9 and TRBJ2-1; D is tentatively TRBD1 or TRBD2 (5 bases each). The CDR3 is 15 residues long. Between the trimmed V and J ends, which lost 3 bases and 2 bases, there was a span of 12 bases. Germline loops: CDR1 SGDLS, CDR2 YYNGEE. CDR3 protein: CASSAGTAPYNEQFF. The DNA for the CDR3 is TGTGCCAGCAGCGCCGGGACCGCGCCCTACAATGAGCAGTTCTTC.

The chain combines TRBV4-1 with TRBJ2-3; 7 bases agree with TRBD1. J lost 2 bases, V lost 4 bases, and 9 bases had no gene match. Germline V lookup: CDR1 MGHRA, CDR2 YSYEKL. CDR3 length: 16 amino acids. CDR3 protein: CASSLSGTAFTDTQYF. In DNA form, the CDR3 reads TGCGCCAGCAGCCTCTCCGGGACAGCTTTCACAGATACGCAGTATTTT.

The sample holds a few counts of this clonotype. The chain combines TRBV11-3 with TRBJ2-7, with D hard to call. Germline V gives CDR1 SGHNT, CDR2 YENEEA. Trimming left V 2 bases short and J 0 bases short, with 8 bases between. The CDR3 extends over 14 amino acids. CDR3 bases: TGTGCCAGCAGCTTAATATCCCGCTCCTACGAGCAGTACTTC. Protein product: CASSLISRSYEQYF.

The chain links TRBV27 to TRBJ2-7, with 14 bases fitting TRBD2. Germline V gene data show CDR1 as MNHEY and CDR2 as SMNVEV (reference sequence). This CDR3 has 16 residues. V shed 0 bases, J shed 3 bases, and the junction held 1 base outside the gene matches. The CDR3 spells CASSLSGLAGDYEQYF. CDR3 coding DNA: TGTGCCAGCAGTTTATCGGGACTAGCGGGGGACTACGAGCAGTACTTC.

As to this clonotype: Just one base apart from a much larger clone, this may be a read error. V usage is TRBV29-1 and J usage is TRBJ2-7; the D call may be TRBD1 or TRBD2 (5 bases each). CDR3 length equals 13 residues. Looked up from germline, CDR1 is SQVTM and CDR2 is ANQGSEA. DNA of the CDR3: TGCAGGGCCGGGACGGAGCTTCCCTACGAGCAGTACTTC. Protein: CRAGTELPYEQYF.

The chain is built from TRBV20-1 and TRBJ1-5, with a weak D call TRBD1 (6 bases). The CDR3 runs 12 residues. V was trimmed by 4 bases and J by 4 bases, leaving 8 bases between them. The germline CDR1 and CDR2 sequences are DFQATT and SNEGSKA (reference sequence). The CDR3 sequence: CSAKQGNQPQHF. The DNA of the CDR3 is TGCAGTGCTAAACAGGGAAATCAGCCCCAGCATTTT.

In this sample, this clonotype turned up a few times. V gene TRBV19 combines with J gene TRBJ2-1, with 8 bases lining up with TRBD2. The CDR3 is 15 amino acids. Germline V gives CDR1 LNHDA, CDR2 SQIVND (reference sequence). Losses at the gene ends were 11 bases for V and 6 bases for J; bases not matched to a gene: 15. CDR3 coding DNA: TGTGCCGCAATGGTTACTGCGGGAGGCATCAATGAGCAGTTCTTC. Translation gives CAAMVTAGGINEQFF.

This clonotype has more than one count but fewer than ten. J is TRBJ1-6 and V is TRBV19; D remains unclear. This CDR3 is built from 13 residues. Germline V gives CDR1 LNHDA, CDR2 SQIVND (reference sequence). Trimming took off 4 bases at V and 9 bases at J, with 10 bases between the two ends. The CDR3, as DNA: TGTGCCAGTAGTACACGACCGCTTTCACCCCTCCACTTT. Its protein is CASSTRPLSPLHF.

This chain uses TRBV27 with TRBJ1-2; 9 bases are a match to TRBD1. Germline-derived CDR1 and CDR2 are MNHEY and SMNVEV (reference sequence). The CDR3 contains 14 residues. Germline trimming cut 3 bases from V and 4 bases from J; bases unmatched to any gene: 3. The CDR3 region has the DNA TGTGCCAGCAGTTTCGTGACAGGGGGCTATGGCTACACCTTC. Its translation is CASSFVTGGYGYTF.

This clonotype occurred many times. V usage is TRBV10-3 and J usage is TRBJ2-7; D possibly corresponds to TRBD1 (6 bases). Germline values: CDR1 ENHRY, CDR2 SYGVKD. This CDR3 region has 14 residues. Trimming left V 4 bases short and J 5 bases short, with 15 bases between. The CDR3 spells CAISVGTLNNEQYF. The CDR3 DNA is TGTGCCATCAGTGTGGGGACACTGAACAACGAGCAGTACTTC.

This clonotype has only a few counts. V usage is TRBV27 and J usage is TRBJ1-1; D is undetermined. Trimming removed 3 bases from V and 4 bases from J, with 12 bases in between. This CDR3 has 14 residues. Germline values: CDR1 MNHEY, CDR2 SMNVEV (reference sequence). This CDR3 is CASSFLFGVTEAFF. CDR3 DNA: TGTGCCAGCAGTTTTCTGTTTGGGGTCACTGAAGCTTTCTTT.

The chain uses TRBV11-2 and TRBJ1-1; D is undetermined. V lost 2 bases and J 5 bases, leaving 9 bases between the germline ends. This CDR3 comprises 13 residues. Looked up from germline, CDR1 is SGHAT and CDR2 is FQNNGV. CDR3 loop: CASSLSGVTEAFF. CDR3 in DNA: TGTGCCAGCAGCTTAAGTGGGGTGACTGAAGCTTTCTTT.

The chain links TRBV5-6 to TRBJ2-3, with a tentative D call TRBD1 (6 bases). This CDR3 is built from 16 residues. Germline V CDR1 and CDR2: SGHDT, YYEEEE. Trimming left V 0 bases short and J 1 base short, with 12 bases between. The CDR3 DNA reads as TGTGCCAGCAGCTTGGTGCCCAAGGGGGGCACAGATACGCAGTATTTT. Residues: CASSLVPKGGTDTQYF.

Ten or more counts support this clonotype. CDR3 residues: CAIRGRGVHNEQFF. The CDR3 DNA follows: TGTGCCATCCGCGGCAGGGGGGTTCACAATGAGCAGTTCTTC. The rearrangement uses TRBV12-3 or TRBV12-4 and TRBJ2-1; tentative D call: TRBD1 (7 bases). V shed 10 bases and J shed 5 bases, with 18 bases lying between them. This CDR3 region has 14 residues.

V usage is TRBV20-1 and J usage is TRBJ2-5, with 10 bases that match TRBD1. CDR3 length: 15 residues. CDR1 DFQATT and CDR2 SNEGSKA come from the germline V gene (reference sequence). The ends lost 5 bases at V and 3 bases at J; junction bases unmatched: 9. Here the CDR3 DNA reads TGCAGTGCTGGCCCCTGGACAGGGGGGAAAGAGACCCAGTACTTC. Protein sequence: CSAGPWTGGKETQYF.

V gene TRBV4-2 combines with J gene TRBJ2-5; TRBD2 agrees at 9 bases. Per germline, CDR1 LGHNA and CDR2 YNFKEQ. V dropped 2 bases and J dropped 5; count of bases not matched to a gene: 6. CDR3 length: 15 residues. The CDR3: CASSQPSGRWETQYF. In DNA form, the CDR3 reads TGTGCCAGCAGCCAACCAAGCGGGAGGTGGGAGACCCAGTACTTC.

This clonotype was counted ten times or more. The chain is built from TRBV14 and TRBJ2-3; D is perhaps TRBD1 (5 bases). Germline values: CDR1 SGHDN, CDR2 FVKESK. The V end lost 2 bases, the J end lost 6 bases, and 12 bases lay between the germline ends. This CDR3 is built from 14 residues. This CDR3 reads CASSQFSKGDTQYF. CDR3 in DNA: TGTGCCAGCAGCCAATTTAGTAAGGGGGATACGCAGTATTTT.

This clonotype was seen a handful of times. The CDR3 is CASSLRTGPGTEAFF. The CDR3, as DNA: TGCGCCAGCAGCTTGAGGACAGGACCCGGTACTGAAGCTTTCTTT. J is TRBJ1-1 and V is TRBV5-1, with 7 bases lining up with TRBD1. Losses at the gene ends were 1 base for V and 5 bases for J; bases not matched to a gene: 8. Germline lookup yields CDR1 SGHRS and CDR2 YFSETQ. The CDR3 extends over 15 amino acids. Drawing the rest from reference TRBV5-1 and TRBJ1-1, the complete variable domain is KAGVTQTPRYLIKTRGQQVTLSCSPISGHRSVSWYQQTPGQGLQFLFEYFSETQRNKGNFPGRFSGRQFSNSRSEMNVSTLELGDSALYLCASSLRTGPGTEAFFGQGTRLTVV.

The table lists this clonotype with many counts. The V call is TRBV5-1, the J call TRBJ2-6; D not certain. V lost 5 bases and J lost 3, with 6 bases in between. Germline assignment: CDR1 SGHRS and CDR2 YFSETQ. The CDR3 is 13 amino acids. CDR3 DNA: TGCGCCAGCAGGCTAGGTGGGGCCAACGTCCTGACTTTC. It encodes CASRLGGANVLTF.

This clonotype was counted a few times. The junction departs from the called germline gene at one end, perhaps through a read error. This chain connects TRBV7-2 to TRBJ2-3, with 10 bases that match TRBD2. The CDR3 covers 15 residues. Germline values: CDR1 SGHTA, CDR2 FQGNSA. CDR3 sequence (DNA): TGTGCCAGCAGCTTCGAGCGGGGGGGCGGGGATACGCGGTATTTT. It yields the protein CASSFERGGGDTRYF. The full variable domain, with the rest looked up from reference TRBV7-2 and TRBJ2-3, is GAGVSQSPSNKVTEKGKDVELRCDPISGHTALYWYRQSLGQGLEFLIYFQGNSAPDKSGLPSDRFSAERTGGSVSTLTIQRTQQEDSAVYLCASSFERGGGDTRYFGPGTRLTVL.

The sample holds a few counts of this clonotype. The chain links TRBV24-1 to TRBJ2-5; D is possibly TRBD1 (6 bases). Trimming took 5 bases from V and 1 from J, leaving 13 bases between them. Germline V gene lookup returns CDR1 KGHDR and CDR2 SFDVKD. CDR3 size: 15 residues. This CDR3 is CATSGGHLVQETQYF. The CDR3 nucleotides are TGTGCCACCAGTGGGGGACACCTAGTCCAAGAGACCCAGTACTTC.

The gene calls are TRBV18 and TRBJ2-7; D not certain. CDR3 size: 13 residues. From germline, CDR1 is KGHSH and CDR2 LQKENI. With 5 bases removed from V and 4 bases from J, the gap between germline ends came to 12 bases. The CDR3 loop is CASSALNGYEQYF. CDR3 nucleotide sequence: TGTGCCAGCTCAGCTCTTAATGGGTACGAGCAGTACTTC.

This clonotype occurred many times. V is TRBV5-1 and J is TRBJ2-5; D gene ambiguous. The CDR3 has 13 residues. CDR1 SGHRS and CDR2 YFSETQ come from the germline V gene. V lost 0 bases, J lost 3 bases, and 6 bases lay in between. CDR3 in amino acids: CASSLVVEETQYF. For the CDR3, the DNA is TGCGCCAGCAGCTTGGTAGTGGAAGAGACCCAGTACTTC.